The TCR beta chain described here comes from a study of blood T cells in healthy people across ages (dated by TCRdb to between 2015 and 2016). For context, the study as a whole: In model experiments, roughly one uniquely barcoded TCR beta cDNA molecule per two T cells was captured by template switching. The study analyzed two additional independent replicas of 1 million unique cDNA reads from the same blood draw for two donors, one aged 18 to 29 and one aged 80 or older. To avoid experimental bias, donors of different ages were randomly spread across the sequencing lanes. Age-related changes in TCR beta repertoire diversity were measured in the study by deep sequencing normalized with unique cDNA molecular identifiers. Four age groups were formed from the donors: young (average approximately 15 years), middle-aged (around 37), aged (over 55) and long-lived (about 75). Overall study outcomes, separate from this receptor: Bulk unsorted PBMC profiling prevented conclusive comparison of naive and antigen-experienced compartments. Because the CMV infection status of the donors was unknown, age-related changes in expanded clonotypes may potentially have been confounded. The long-lived group showed more naive CD4+ T cells, fewer expanded clones and increased TCR diversity than the aged group, suggesting age selection. As age increased, observed TCR beta diversity per million T cells dropped in a roughly linear way, and a significant reduction was already evident by age approximately 40. Estimates of total diversity from one million sequenced T cells were regarded as lower bounds and underestimates. Observed TCR beta diversity correlated strongly with the percentage of naive T cells measured by flow cytometry.

To note about this clonotype: This receptor's antigen is unknown. No base-level quality is on record; no much larger clone is a single base apart.

Including cysteine and phenylalanine, the CDR3 has 12 amino acids. CDR3 DNA only is kept here, 36 bases in frame from base 1. Relative to germline, V is missing 7 bases and J is missing 6 bases, with 7 bases of the junction outside any gene match. The germline V gene supplies CDR1 SQVTM and CDR2 ANQGSEA. Donors were a few dozen systemically healthy Caucasian individuals from Russia aged 6 to 90 years. Each donor gave 8 to 10 milliliters of peripheral blood, drawn into EDTA-treated Vacutainer tubes. Ficoll-Paque density-gradient centrifugation was used to isolate PBMCs, with at least 6 million obtained per sample. Trizol reagent was used to extract total RNA from the PBMCs, yielding at least 5.5 micrograms per sample. The percentages of naive CD45RAhigh/CD27high T cells were determined by flow cytometry on a PBMC aliquot from every donor. To prepare the library, 5' RACE was applied. TCRdb records Illumina HiSeq 2500 as the sequencer. A second PCR of about 6 to 11 cycles was run with a J-beta primer mix and a sample-barcoded 5' primer. A unique molecular identifier was introduced onto each TCR beta cDNA molecule by a template-switch 5' adaptor carrying 12 random nucleotides. Each sample yielded at least 2.5 million CDR3-containing paired-end reads. First-strand cDNA was synthesized from all RNA with the Mint cDNA synthesis kit, primed by a TRBC-specific oligonucleotide. After uracil-DNA glycosylase treatment, a first 18-cycle PCR used universal primers M1SS and BC2_uni_R on all cDNA. Regarding the original processing steps: Each sample was normalized by randomly selecting 1 million high-quality reads, each carrying a distinct molecular identifier. Instead of being binned into consensus sequences, reads with shared molecular identifiers were discarded. MiTCR, run with a Q25 quality threshold and the strictest error-elimination algorithm, handled CDR3 identification, clonotype clustering and error correction. A nonparametric unseen species model with Euler transformation was used to estimate a lower bound on total TCR beta diversity. TCRdb reprocessing: public reads trimmed at Q25 with fastp, clones called with MiXCR, in-frame beta chains kept. Records with the same CDR3 protein are collapsed into one entry carrying the most frequent genes and DNA. These V and J calls rely on TCRdb rather than the paper's analysis. The sample table holds roughly 1.5 million distinct CDR3 sequences, of which 35% to 45% were seen once. The leading ten clones occupy less than 5% of the sample.

The origin of this receptor is a woman aged 18 to 35 in good health. The sequence is built from TRBV29-1 and TRBJ1-1; 8 middle bases align to TRBD1. The sample was blood. The sequenced DNA: TGCAGCGCAAGACAGGGGTTGGCTGAAGCTTTCTTT. Protein translation: CSARQGLAEAFF.